This T cell receptor (beta chain) originates from a study of Ad26.COV2.S vaccination and SARS-CoV-2 variants. Study-level points and caveats: Similar non-spike TCR breadth was observed in recipients of vaccine and of placebo.

Sample treatment: 15 to 20 received Ad26.COV2.S at low or high dose, single or two shots; 5 received placebo; per-sample allocation not given. Sampling occurred on day 63 after the first vaccine or placebo injection. With regard to this clone: The antigen is undetermined.

Sequencing was performed with immunoSEQ multiplex PCR; in TCRdb, only in-frame clones are kept and a portion is missing. This table has 400,000 to 450,000 clones, 80% to 95% appearing once. The V gene lost 3 bases and the J gene lost 0 bases, with 12 bases spanning the gap. The CDR3 is made up of 15 amino acids. The specimen was peripheral blood, collected in a trial of Ad26.COV2.S vaccine versus placebo. The V call is TRBV23-1, the J call TRBJ2-7; D ambiguous. TRBV23-1 belongs to the ORF category, with a function that is uncertain. This sequence originates from a person aged 18-65 years who received the Ad26.COV2.S COVID-19 vaccine or a placebo. The CDR3 sequence is CASSQLRTFSYEQYF. The CDR3 DNA reads TGCGCCAGCAGTCAGCTACGGACCTTCTCCTACGAGCAGTACTTC.